This T cell receptor (beta chain) was found in a study of blood T cell repertoires in COVID-19. Repertoires were generated with immunoSEQ multiplex PCR, while TCRdb's copy carries only in-frame clones and drops some. The sample shows under 250,000 clones, around 82% of them seen only once. The CDR3 consists of 18 residues. Trimming at V came to 4 bases and at J to 3 bases, leaving 14 bases not matched to a gene. CDR1 LNHDA and CDR2 SQIVND come from the germline V gene (reference sequence). Sequencing input: peripheral blood. The receptor was derived from a man aged 35 to 55 with active or convalescent COVID-19. The J gene is TRBJ1-5, the V gene TRBV19; 8 positions match TRBD1. CDR3 in amino acids: CASSTGQGVHFVNQPQHF. The CDR3 coding sequence is TGTGCCAGTAGTACAGGACAGGGTGTGCATTTTGTCAATCAGCCCCAGCATTTT.